Presented here are 15 T cell receptor beta chains from one specimen sequenced in a study of blood T cells in healthy people across ages. Through a sample-barcoded 5' primer and a J-beta primer mix, a second PCR was run for roughly 6 to 11 cycles. In TCRdb, the 5' RACE reads were re-called with MiXCR into one record per CDR3 protein. The sample has roughly 1.7 million distinct CDR3 sequences; about 31% are singletons. The sample comprised blood. The receptors were sampled from a woman aged 30 to 39 in good health.

Worth noting for this clonotype: Germline and junction disagree at one end, which may indicate a read error. The gene calls are TRBV5-5 and TRBJ2-6, with TRBD1 as a possible D gene (6 bases). Germline V gene lookup returns CDR1 SGHKS and CDR2 YYEKEE (reference sequence). The CDR3 runs 18 residues. Written as DNA, the CDR3 is TGTGCCAGCAGCTTGGCGTGGAGGACAGCCTCTGGGGCCAACGTCCTGATTTTC. This gives the protein CASSLAWRTASGANVLIF.

The chain recombines TRBV27 with TRBJ2-7; TRBD2 aligns across 15 bases. The J call could be wrong; TRBJ2-5 is a better fit for the DNA end. The germline V gene has CDR1 MNHEY and CDR2 SMNVEV (reference sequence). The CDR3 runs 15 residues. The CDR3 nucleotides are TGTGCCAGCAGTTCGGGACTAGCGGGAGGTTTGACCCAGTACTTC. Protein product: CASSSGLAGGLTQYF.

The chain combines TRBV20-1 with TRBJ2-3, with 7 bases aligning to TRBD2. The CDR3 runs 15 residues. Germline CDR1 and CDR2: DFQATT and SNEGSKA (reference sequence). The V and J ends lost 3 bases and 2 bases, in that order; junction bases with no gene match: 8. Here the CDR3 reads CSASFGRGVTDTQYF. The CDR3 nucleotides are TGCAGTGCTAGTTTCGGACGGGGGGTCACAGATACGCAGTATTTT.

The genes are TRBV5-1 and TRBJ1-2; a possible D gene is TRBD1 (6 bases). V dropped 0 bases and J dropped 3 bases, with 12 bases sitting between them. This CDR3 is 15 amino acids long. Germline lookup yields CDR1 SGHRS and CDR2 YFSETQ. CDR3 amino acids: CASSLVSGADYGYTF. The CDR3 region has the DNA TGCGCCAGCAGCTTGGTTTCGGGGGCGGACTATGGCTACACCTTC.

The rearrangement joins TRBV3-1 to TRBJ1-1; 7 bases fit TRBD1. Germline CDR1 reads LGHDT; CDR2 reads YNNKEL (reference sequence). V was clipped by 2 bases and J by 3 bases; unmatched bases: 6. The CDR3 spans 15 residues. Written as DNA, the CDR3 is TGTGCCAGCAGCCAACGAACAGGGGCCCACACTGAAGCTTTCTTT. It translates to CASSQRTGAHTEAFF.

This clonotype came up once. Given a much more abundant clone one base away, this may be a read error. This rearrangement joins TRBV6-2 or TRBV6-3 to TRBJ2-1; D is perhaps TRBD1 (5 bases). Germline-derived CDR1 and CDR2 are MNHEY and SVGEGT. The CDR3 loop spans 15 amino acids. Trimming removed 2 bases from V and 0 bases from J, with 8 bases in between. CDR3 in DNA: TGTGCCAGCAGTTACGCAAGGGGCTCCTACAATGAGCAGTTCTTC. Encoded protein: CASSYARGSYNEQFF.

The chain carries TRBV28 and TRBJ2-7; no clear D gene. The CDR3 is made up of 15 amino acids. The V gene lost 6 bases and the J gene lost 7 bases, with 22 bases spanning the gap. Germline CDR1 and CDR2: MDHEN and SYDVKM. CDR3 coding DNA: TGTGCCAGCAGCAGAGGATCTATCCCCTCGAGTGAGCAGTACTTC. Translating it yields CASSRGSIPSSEQYF.

The chain couples TRBV28 to TRBJ2-7; no reliable D call. This CDR3 comprises 13 residues. Between the trimmed V and J ends, which lost 10 bases and 1 base, there was a span of 14 bases. Germline CDR1 MDHEN, CDR2 SYDVKM. For the CDR3, the DNA is TGTGCCACCTCGGTCCAGCCATCCTACGAGCAGTACTTC. Protein: CATSVQPSYEQYF. Looking up the rest from reference TRBV28 and TRBJ2-7 gives the full variable domain: DVKVTQSSRYLVKRTGEKVFLECVQDMDHENMFWYRQDPGLGLRLIYFSYDVKMKEKGDIPEGYSVSREKKERFSLILESASTNQTSMYLCATSVQPSYEQYFGPGTRLTVT.

A note on this clonotype: The germline gene is not matched at one end of the junction; a read error may be the cause. This chain connects TRBV19 to TRBJ1-1; D gene ambiguous. Germline values: CDR1 LNHDA, CDR2 SQIVND (reference sequence). This CDR3 is built from 14 residues. CDR3 bases: TGTGTCAGTAGTATGATTGCCTTCAACACTGAAGCTTTCTTT. Its protein is CVSSMIAFNTEAFF.

This clonotype was observed a few times. The chain has TRBV7-9 and TRBJ2-3; TRBD2 agrees at 15 bases. V lost 2 bases and J lost 2; bases outside the gene matches: 5. CDR3 length: 18 residues. Germline lookup yields CDR1 SEHNR and CDR2 FQNEAQ (reference sequence). In DNA, the CDR3 is TGTGCCAGCAGCTTACTTGGACTAGCGGGGGGGTCCACAGATACGCAGTATTTT. Encoded protein: CASSLLGLAGGSTDTQYF. The full variable domain, in which reference TRBV7-9 and TRBJ2-3 provide the parts outside the CDR3, is DTGVSQNPRHKITKRGQNVTFRCDPISEHNRLYWYRQTLGQGPEFLTYFQNEAQLEKSRLLSDRFSAERPKGSFSTLEIQRTEQGDSAMYLCASSLLGLAGGSTDTQYFGPGTRLTVL.

The chain carries TRBV10-3 and TRBJ2-5, with a possible D match to TRBD1 (6 bases). V was trimmed by 10 bases and J by 2 bases, leaving 14 bases between them. CDR3 length: 13 amino acids. The germline V gene encodes CDR1 ENHRY and CDR2 SYGVKD. The DNA for the CDR3 is TGTGCCACCCAGCGACAGGAACAAGAGACCCAGTACTTC. Amino acid sequence: CATQRQEQETQYF.

This clonotype was seen only a few times. The rearrangement links TRBV20-1 to TRBJ2-1; 13 bases map to TRBD2. This CDR3 is 18 amino acids long. The J segment lost 6 bases and the V segment lost 3 bases, leaving 14 bases of the junction unmatched. CDR1 and CDR2 (germline): DFQATT, SNEGSKA (reference sequence). CDR3 coding DNA: TGCAGTGCTAGCCCCAGACTAGCGGGAGGTCTCCTTTCCAATGAGCAGTTCTTC. It yields the protein CSASPRLAGGLLSNEQFF.

Concerning this clonotype: The DNA is left out, because the CDR3 cannot be placed on it with certainty; the CDR3 is given as TCRdb lists it. The V gene is TRBV10-3, the J gene TRBJ2-1. The CDR3 length equals 14 residues, ends included. Germline V CDR1 and CDR2: ENHRY, SYGVKD. The chain's CDR3 is CAISSSGSYNEQFF.

In this sample, this clonotype turned up many times. The rearrangement joins TRBV12-3 or TRBV12-4 to TRBJ2-5, with D unclear. This CDR3 contains 13 residues. V lost 6 bases, J lost 4 bases, and 12 bases lay in between. CDR3 coding DNA: TGTGCCAGCAGCCCAAAGTCGGCAGAGACCCAGTACTTC. This translates into CASSPKSAETQYF.

Remarks on this clonotype: This probably arose from a read error, given a far larger clone one base away. The rearrangement joins TRBV7-6 to TRBJ2-7; TRBD2 matches 12 bases. The CDR3 is 15 residues long. CDR1 and CDR2 from the germline V gene are SGHVS and FNYEAQ. CDR3 DNA sequence: TGTGCCAGCAGCTCTCTAGCGGGAGGGCCCTACGGGCAGTACTTC. Protein sequence: CASSSLAGGPYGQYF. The complete variable domain, with remaining parts taken from reference TRBV7-6 and TRBJ2-7, reads GAGVSQSPRYKVTKRGQDVALRCDPISGHVSLYWYRQALGQGPEFLTYFNYEAQQDKSGLPNDRFSAERPEGSISTLTIQRTEQRDSAMYRCASSSLAGGPYGQYFGPGTRLTVT.